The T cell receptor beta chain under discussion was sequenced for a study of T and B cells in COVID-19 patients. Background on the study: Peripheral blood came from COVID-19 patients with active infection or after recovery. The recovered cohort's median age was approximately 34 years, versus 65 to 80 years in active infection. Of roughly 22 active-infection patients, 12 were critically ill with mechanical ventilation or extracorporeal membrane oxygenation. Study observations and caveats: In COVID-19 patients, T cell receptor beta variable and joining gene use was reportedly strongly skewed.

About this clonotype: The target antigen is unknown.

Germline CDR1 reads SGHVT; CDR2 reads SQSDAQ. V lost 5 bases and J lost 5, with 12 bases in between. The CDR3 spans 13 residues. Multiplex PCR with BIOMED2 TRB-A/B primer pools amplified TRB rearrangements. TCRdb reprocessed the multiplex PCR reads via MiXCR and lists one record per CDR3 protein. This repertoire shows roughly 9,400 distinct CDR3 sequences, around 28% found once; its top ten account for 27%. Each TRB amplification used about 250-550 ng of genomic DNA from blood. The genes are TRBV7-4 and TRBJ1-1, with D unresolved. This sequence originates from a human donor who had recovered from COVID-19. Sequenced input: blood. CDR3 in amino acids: CASSQDRQTEAFF. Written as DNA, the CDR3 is TGTGCCAGCAGCCAAGATCGGCAGACTGAAGCTTTCTTT.